The present T cell receptor (beta chain) was sequenced within a study of blood T cell repertoires in COVID-19. In the study overall: Sites across the United States, Italy and Spain contributed samples from acute and convalescent COVID-19.

TCRdb's table, derived via immunoSEQ multiplex PCR, lists solely in-frame clones and lacks some. Of approximately 300,000 clones listed, 70% to 90% are singletons. CDR1 is MNHEY and CDR2 is SMNVEV in the germline V gene (reference sequence). V lost 6 bases and J lost 1; bases outside the gene matches: 6. This CDR3 is 15 amino acids long. The receptor was isolated from a man aged 18 to 29 who had recovered from COVID-19. Sequenced input: peripheral blood. This rearrangement joins TRBV27 to TRBJ1-5, with TRBD1 identical over 7 bases. The CDR3 region is CASRRQGLSNQPQHF. CDR3 nucleotide sequence: TGTGCCAGCAGACGACAGGGTTTAAGCAATCAGCCCCAGCATTTT.